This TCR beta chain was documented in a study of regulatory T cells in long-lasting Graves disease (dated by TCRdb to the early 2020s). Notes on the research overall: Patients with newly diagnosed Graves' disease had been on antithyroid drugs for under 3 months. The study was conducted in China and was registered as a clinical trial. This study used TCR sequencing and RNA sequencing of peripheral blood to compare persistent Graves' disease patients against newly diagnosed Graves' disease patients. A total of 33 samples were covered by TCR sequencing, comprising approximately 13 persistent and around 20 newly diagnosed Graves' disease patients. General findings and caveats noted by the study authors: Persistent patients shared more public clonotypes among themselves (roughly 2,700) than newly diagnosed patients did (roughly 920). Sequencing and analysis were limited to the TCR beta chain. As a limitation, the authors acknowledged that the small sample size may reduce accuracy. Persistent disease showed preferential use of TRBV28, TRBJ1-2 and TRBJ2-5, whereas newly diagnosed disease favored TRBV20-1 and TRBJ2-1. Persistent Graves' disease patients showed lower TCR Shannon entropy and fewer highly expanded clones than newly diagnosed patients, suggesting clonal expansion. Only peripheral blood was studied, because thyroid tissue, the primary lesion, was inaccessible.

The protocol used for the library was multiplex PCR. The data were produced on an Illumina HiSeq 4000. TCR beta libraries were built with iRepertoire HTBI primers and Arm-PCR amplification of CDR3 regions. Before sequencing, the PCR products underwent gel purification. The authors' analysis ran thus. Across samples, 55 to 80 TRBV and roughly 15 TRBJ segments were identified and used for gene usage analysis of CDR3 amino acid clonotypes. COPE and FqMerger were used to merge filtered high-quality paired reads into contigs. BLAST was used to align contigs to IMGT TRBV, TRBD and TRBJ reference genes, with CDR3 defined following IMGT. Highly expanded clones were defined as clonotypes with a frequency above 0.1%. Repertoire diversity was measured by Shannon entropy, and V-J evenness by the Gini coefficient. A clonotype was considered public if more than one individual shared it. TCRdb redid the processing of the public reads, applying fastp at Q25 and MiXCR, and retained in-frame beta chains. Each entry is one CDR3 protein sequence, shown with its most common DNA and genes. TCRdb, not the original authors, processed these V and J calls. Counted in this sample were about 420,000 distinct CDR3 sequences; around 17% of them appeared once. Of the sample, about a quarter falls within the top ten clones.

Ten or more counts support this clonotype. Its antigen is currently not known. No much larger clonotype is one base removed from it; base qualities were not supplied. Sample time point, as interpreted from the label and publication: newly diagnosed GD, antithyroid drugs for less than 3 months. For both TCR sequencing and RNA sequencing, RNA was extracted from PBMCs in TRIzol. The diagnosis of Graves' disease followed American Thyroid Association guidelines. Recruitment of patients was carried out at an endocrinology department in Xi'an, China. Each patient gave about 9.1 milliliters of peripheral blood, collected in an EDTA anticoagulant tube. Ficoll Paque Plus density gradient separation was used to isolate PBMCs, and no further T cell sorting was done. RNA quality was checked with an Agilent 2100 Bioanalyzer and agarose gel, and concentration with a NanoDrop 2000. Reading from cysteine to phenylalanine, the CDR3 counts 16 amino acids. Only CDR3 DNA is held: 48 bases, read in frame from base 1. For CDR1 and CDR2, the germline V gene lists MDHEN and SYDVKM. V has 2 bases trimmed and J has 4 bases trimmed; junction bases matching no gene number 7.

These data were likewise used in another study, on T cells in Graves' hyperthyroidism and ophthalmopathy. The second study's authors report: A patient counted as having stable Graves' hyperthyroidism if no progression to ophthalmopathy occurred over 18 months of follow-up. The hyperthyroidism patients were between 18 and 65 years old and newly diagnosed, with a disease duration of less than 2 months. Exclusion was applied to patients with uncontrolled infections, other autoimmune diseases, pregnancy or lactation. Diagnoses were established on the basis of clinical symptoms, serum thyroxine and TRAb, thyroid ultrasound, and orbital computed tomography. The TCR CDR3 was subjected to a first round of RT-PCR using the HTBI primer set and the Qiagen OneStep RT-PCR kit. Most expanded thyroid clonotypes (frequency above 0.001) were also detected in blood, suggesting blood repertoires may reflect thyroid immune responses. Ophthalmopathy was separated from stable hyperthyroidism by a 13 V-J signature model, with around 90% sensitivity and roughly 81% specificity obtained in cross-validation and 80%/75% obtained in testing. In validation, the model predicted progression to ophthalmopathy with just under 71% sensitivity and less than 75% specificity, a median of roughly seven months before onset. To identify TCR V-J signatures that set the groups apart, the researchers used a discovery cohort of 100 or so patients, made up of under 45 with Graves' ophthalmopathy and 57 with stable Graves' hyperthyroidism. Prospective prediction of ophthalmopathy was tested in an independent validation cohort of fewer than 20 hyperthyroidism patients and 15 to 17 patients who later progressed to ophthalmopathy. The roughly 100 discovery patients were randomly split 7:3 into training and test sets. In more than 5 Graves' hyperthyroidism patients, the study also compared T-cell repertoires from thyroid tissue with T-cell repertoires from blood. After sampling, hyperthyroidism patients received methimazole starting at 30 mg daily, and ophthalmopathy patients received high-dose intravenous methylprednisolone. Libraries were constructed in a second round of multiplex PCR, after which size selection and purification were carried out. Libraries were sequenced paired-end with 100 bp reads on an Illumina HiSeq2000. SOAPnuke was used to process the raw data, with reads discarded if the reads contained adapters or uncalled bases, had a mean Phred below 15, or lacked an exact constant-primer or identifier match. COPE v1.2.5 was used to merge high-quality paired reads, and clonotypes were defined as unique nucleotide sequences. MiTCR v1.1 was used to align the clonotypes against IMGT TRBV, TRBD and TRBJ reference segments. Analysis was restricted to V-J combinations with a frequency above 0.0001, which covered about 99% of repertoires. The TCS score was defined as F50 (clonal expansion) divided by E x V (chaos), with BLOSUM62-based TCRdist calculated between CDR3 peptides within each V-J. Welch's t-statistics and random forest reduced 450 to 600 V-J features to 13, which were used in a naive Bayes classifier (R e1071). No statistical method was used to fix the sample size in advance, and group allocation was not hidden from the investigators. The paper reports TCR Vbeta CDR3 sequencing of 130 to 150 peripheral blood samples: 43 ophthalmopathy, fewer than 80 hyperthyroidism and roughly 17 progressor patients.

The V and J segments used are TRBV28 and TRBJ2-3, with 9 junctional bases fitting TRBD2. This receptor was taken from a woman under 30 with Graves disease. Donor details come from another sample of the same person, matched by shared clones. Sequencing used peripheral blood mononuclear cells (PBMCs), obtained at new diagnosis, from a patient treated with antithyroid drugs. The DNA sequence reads TGTGCCAGCAGTTTAGGTAGCGGGAGCTTCTCAGATACGCAGTATTTT. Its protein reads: CASSLGSGSFSDTQYF. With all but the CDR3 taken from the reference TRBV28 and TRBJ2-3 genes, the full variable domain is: DVKVTQSSRYLVKRTGEKVFLECVQDMDHENMFWYRQDPGLGLRLIYFSYDVKMKEKGDIPEGYSVSREKKERFSLILESASTNQTSMYLCASSLGSGSFSDTQYFGPGTRLTVL.